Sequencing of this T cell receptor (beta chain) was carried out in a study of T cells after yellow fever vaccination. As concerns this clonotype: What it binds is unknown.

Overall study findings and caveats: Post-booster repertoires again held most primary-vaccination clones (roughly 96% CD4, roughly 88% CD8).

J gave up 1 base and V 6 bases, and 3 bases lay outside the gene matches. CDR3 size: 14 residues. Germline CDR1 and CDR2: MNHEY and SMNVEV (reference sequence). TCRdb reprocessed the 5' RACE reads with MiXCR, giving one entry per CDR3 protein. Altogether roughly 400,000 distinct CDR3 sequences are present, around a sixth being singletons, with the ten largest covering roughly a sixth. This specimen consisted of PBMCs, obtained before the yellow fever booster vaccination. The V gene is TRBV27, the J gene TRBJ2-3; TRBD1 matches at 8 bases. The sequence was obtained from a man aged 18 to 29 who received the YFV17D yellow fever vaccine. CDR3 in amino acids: CASRKGQGTDTQYF. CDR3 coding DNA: TGTGCCAGCAGGAAGGGACAGGGCACAGATACGCAGTATTTT.